This TCR beta chain emerged from a study of beta chain features in type 1 diabetes. Overall study results and limits: Among patients with Type 1 diabetes, TCRB CDR3s were moderately but significantly shorter in every one of the four CD4+ subsets. In comparison with healthy donors, patients had naive, central memory and Treg TCRB repertoires that appeared more similar. When VDJ junctions were examined, type 1 diabetes patients showed fewer insertions and more deletions. High TCR expression in some cells could lead to their over-representation in cDNA sequencing.

Regarding this clone: Antigen: not known.

Expressed TCRB transcripts were sequenced after all isolated RNA was converted to cDNA. Here immunoSEQ multiplex PCR was the method, and the copy in TCRdb shows in-frame clones only, minus some. The profile shows approximately 470,000 clones, 25% to 35% of them singletons. There are 13 residues in the CDR3. V was pared by 0 bases and J by 5 bases, with 7 bases between. Germline V gives CDR1 MGHRA, CDR2 YSYEKL. The rearrangement joins TRBV4-1 to TRBJ1-1, with unresolved D. Sample: naive CD4+ T cells from blood. The sequence came from a man aged 18 to 30 in good health. CDR3 sequence (DNA): TGCGCCAGCAGCCAAGATCCGAGGACTGAAGCTTTCTTT. Encoded protein: CASSQDPRTEAFF.